This T cell receptor (beta chain) was identified during a study of CD8 T cells in ankylosing spondylitis. General study results and limits: Typical of ankylosing spondylitis blood, it appeared, was a TCR beta motif of under 10 highly homologous variants.

As concerns this clonotype: The antigen is not known.

CDR3 size: 13 residues. Germline CDR1 reads SGHRS; CDR2 reads YFSETQ. V was cut by 1 base and J by 4 bases, with 9 bases left in between. 5'-RACE, quantitative and with molecular barcodes, yielded the TCR beta libraries. TCRdb fed the 5' RACE reads into MiXCR, producing one record per CDR3 protein. The sample records 670,000 or so distinct CDR3 sequences, around 17% being singletons. The receptor comes from a male donor with ankylosing spondylitis. The sample comprised blood, either unsorted or a sorted T cell fraction (not recorded which). V and J are TRBV5-1 and TRBJ2-7; D might be TRBD2 (6 bases). Here the CDR3 reads CASSLTSLYEQYF. The CDR3 region has the DNA TGCGCCAGCAGCTTGACTAGCTTATACGAGCAGTACTTC.